This T cell receptor beta chain appears in the sequencing data of a study of blood T cell repertoires in COVID-19. Turning to the study itself: PBMCs, B-cell-depleted T cells, or T cells were the source of the cDNA or gDNA that made up the material.

The CDR3 is 15 amino acids. Germline V lookup: CDR1 MRHNA, CDR2 SNTAGT. The V segment lost 5 bases and the J segment 4 bases; nucleotides outside the gene matches: 3. Original handling: Quantification of nucleated cells was approximated via reference gene primer amplification. Assay: immunoSEQ multiplex PCR; the TCRdb copy retains only in-frame clones and omits some. V and J calls and clone size are given by that table; D and trimming were obtained from the DNA. The table shows roughly 3,500 clones, with more than 70% occurring only once. This chain uses TRBV6-4 with TRBJ2-3; 13 bases fit TRBD2. The sequenced sample consisted of peripheral blood. The clonotype originates from a human donor in a cohort sampled during active COVID-19. The CDR3 protein is CASSPGTSGADTQYF. The CDR3 nucleotides read TGTGCCAGCAGTCCCGGGACTAGCGGGGCAGATACGCAGTATTTT.